This passage covers 8 T cell receptor beta chains from one sample sequenced in a study of blood T cells in healthy people across ages (dated by TCRdb to about 2015). The protocol used for the library was 5' RACE. The instrument given in TCRdb is Illumina HiSeq 2500. A second PCR of about 6 to 11 cycles was performed with a sample-barcoded 5' primer and a J-beta primer mix. TCRdb passed the public sequencing reads through fastp at Q25 and MiXCR, retaining productive beta sequences. Identical CDR3 proteins give one entry, which carries the most common genes and DNA. The sample yields about 1,500,000 distinct CDR3 sequences; 35% to 45% were counted once. The top ten hold approximately 7.9% of the sample. The specimen sequenced was blood. Receptors originate from a woman under 30 in good health.

This clonotype has just one count. V gene TRBV6-5 combines with J gene TRBJ2-1; the D is unclear. The CDR3 runs 15 residues. Trimming pared 0 bases from V and 9 bases from J, leaving 15 bases between. Germline V gene lookup returns CDR1 MNHEY and CDR2 SVGAGI. The CDR3, as DNA: TGTGCCAGCAGTTACTCGAAGGCAGTTTATGTTGAGCAGTTCTTC. This codes for CASSYSKAVYVEQFF.

The chain uses TRBV25-1 and TRBJ2-2; no reliable D call. The CDR3 length is 12 residues. V shed 8 bases and J shed 3 bases, with 7 bases lying between them. CDR1 is MGHDK and CDR2 is SYGVNS in the germline V gene. The CDR3 reads CASGSYTGELFF. CDR3 DNA sequence: TGTGCCAGCGGCTCTTACACCGGGGAGCTGTTTTTT.

Only a few counts were recorded for this clonotype. The genes are TRBV20-1 and TRBJ2-1, with 13 bases identical to TRBD2. The CDR3 spans 14 residues. The germline gives CDR1 DFQATT, CDR2 SNEGSKA (reference sequence). V lost 5 bases to trimming and J lost 9 bases; unmatched junction nucleotides: 7. The CDR3: CSAPGLAGIREQFF. CDR3 coding DNA: TGCAGTGCTCCGGGACTAGCGGGAATCCGTGAGCAGTTCTTC.

V usage is TRBV28 and J usage is TRBJ1-2; D may be TRBD1 (5 bases). Germline CDR1 reads MDHEN; CDR2 reads SYDVKM. Trimming removed 2 bases from V and 0 bases from J, with 13 bases in between. This CDR3 spans 16 amino acids. CDR3 loop: CASSLSGALANYGYTF. CDR3 coding DNA: TGTGCCAGCAGTTTAAGCGGGGCACTAGCTAACTATGGCTACACCTTC.

The genes are TRBV11-2 and TRBJ2-3; TRBD2 aligns across 10 bases. CDR3 length equals 19 residues. CDR1 and CDR2 from the germline V gene are SGHAT and FQNNGV. Trimming took 5 bases from V and 4 from J; bases not matched to a gene: 18. The CDR3 nucleotides read TGTGCCAGCAGCAGTAGATCACATAAGCGGGGGGGCCAACCAGATACGCAGTATTTT. This encodes CASSSRSHKRGGQPDTQYF. Full variable domain (outside the CDR3, taken from reference TRBV11-2 and TRBJ2-3): EAGVAQSPRYKIIEKRQSVAFWCNPISGHATLYWYQQILGQGPKLLIQFQNNGVVDDSQLPKDRFSAERLKGVDSTLKIQPAKLEDSAVYLCASSSRSHKRGGQPDTQYFGPGTRLTVL.

The genes are TRBV28 and TRBJ1-2; TRBD1 matches 7 bases. The length of the CDR3 is 15 residues. CDR1 MDHEN and CDR2 SYDVKM come from the germline V gene. Trimming took 1 base from V and 2 from J; bases not matched to a gene: 4. CDR3: CASSLSRGPNYGYTF. In DNA, the CDR3 is TGTGCCAGCAGTTTATCTAGGGGGCCCAACTATGGCTACACCTTC.

At least ten counts were recorded for this clonotype. The genes are TRBV12-3 or TRBV12-4 and TRBJ2-7; possible D gene TRBD1, 5 bases. With 2 bases removed from V and 5 bases from J, the gap between germline ends came to 13 bases. The CDR3 has 14 residues. DNA for the CDR3: TGTGCCAGCAGTTTAACCTGGGGCCAGGACGAGCAGTACTTC. Translating gives CASSLTWGQDEQYF.

The sample holds a few counts of this clonotype. The genes are TRBV5-1 and TRBJ2-5; tentative D call: TRBD2 (5 bases). V was trimmed by 3 bases and J by 5 bases, leaving 5 bases between them. The germline V gene has CDR1 SGHRS and CDR2 YFSETQ. This CDR3 is built from 11 residues. CDR3 sequence reads: CASSWEETQYF. The CDR3 region has the DNA TGCGCCAGCAGCTGGGAGGAGACCCAGTACTTC.